This TCR beta chain appears in the sequencing data of a study of T cells in Graves' hyperthyroidism and ophthalmopathy. Study-level results: Among clonotypes expanded in thyroid above 0.001, most were also found in blood.

This clonotype has at least ten counts. As yet, its antigen is unknown. RNA transcripts gave rise to amplified TCR beta CDR3 regions. Using the HTBI primer set, a first-round RT-PCR was run on the TCR CDR3. MiXCR was run by TCRdb on the multiplex PCR reads, yielding one entry per CDR3 protein. The table records fewer than 850,000 distinct CDR3 sequences, 17% of them present only once. V was pared by 5 bases and J by 4 bases, with 15 bases between. The germline V gene has CDR1 MNHEY and CDR2 SVGEGT. This CDR3 has 15 residues. Diagnostic decisions used clinical symptoms, serum thyroxine and TRAb, thyroid ultrasound and orbital computed tomography. Isolation of PBMCs was performed on 8.5 to 10 ml fresh peripheral blood.

The chain has TRBV6-2 or TRBV6-3 and TRBJ1-5; TRBD1 might be the D (5 bases). The sequence came from a man in his fifties or sixties with Graves' hyperthyroidism. The specimen sequenced was blood. The CDR3 nucleotides are TGTGCCAGCAGTGACCTTTTTCGGACAAATCAGCCCCAGCATTTT. Translated: CASSDLFRTNQPQHF.